Included here is one T cell receptor beta chain sequence, with context. Its target antigen remains unknown. No much larger clone is present one base from it, and per-base qualities are unavailable. The data belong to a study of blood T cell repertoires in COVID-19 (dated by TCRdb to 2018 to 2021). Turning to the overall study: Samples covering the acute and convalescent phases of COVID-19 were provided by collaborators in the United States, Italy and Spain. The prospective study material was composed of cDNA or gDNA derived from T cells, B-cell-depleted T cells, or PBMCs. Subjects who had been exposed to COVID-19, were actively infected with it, or had recovered from it provided the deeply sampled blood TCRbeta repertoires that made up the dataset. The repertoires were released in a freely available public database intended as a resource for research on the immune response to SARS-CoV-2. Samples were obtained from the ongoing ImmuneRACE study (first 160 participants) and from 1,200 or so subjects provided by 6 global collaborators. A de-identified subject ID, COVID-19 status, age in years and sex were almost always included in the sample metadata. Where available, HLA class I and class II types were obtained from metadata supplied by the sample provider rather than from assay-based typing. Broader findings and caveats from the paper: The amount of clinical and demographic metadata varied by source and participant and was provided uncurated.

The germline V gene encodes CDR1 LNHDA and CDR2 SQIVND (reference sequence). Relative to germline, V is missing 2 bases and J is missing 5 bases, with 12 bases of the junction outside any gene match. From the cysteine through the phenylalanine, the CDR3 covers 18 amino acids. Only the CDR3 portion is preserved as DNA: 54 bases, with reading frame beginning at the first base. The immunoSEQ Assay, a bias-controlled multiplex PCR, was used to amplify TCRbeta CDR3 regions from genomic DNA. As for the original processing: The number of nucleated cells in each sample was estimated from the amplification of reference gene primers within the assay. Sequence reads were collapsed and filtered to measure the absolute abundance of every unique TCRbeta CDR3 rearrangement. For each sample, productive Simpson clonality was calculated by taking the square root of Simpson's diversity index across productive rearrangements. TCRdb re-hosts the immuneACCESS table, in-frame sequences only. Its copies lack some clones; in the studies checked, an unresolved V gene accounts for under half of them, and the cause for the rest is not known. The DNA gave D and trimming, while V, J and clone size come from that table. A total of around 370,000 clones appear in this sample, more than 70% of them only once. The top ten hold 0.9% to 1.5% of the sample.

In the prospective study, participants were about 18 to 90 years old, resided in about two dozen geographic areas of the United States, and were enrolled through a virtual design. To assign participants to cohorts, the prospective study relied on clinical history that participants themselves reported in a screening survey and a study questionnaire. Recovered participants in ImmuneRACE Cohort 3 were defined as having two consecutive negative NP/OP PCR tests, clearance from a healthcare professional, or resolution of symptoms. Mobile phlebotomists in the prospective study collected whole blood, serum and a nasopharyngeal or oropharyngeal swab from every participant. Additional blood draws and questionnaires over an approximately 2-month period could optionally be provided by prospective study participants. Prospective study blood samples were shipped either frozen or at room temperature before DNA extraction.

Recombination joined TRBV19 with TRBJ1-1; TRBD1 lines up with 12 middle nucleotides. This clonotype was obtained from a young woman who had recovered from COVID-19. Input material: PBMCs or T cells enriched from blood (not recorded which). At the DNA level, the sequence is TGTGCCAGTAGTATACTCGGCCCGGGACAGGGGGCAAGGACTGAAGCTTTCTTT. Its amino acids are CASSILGPGQGARTEAFF. With the portions outside the CDR3 filled from the reference TRBV19 and TRBJ1-1 genes, the complete variable region becomes DGGITQSPKYLFRKEGQNVTLSCEQNLNHDAMYWYRQDPGQGLRLIYYSQIVNDFQKGDIAEGYSVSREKKESFPLTVTSAQKNPTAFYLCASSILGPGQGARTEAFFGQGTRLTVV.